This TCR beta chain was identified in a study of blood T cell repertoires in COVID-19. This CDR3 comprises 13 residues. Per germline, CDR1 SGHNT and CDR2 YYREEE (reference sequence). Losses at the gene ends were 4 bases for V and 10 bases for J; bases not matched to a gene: 5. Measured with immunoSEQ multiplex PCR; TCRdb has only the in-frame clones, and not every one. The repertoire holds fewer than 500,000 clones, with roughly 85% as singletons. This clone was seen more than once but under ten times. The source material was peripheral blood. This chain uses TRBV5-4 with TRBJ1-6; TRBD1 matches at 7 bases. The receptor was derived from a woman between 25 and 40 years old with active or convalescent COVID-19. CDR3 protein: CASSGTGDSPLHF. The CDR3 DNA is TGTGCCAGCAGCGGAACAGGGGACTCACCCCTCCACTTT.